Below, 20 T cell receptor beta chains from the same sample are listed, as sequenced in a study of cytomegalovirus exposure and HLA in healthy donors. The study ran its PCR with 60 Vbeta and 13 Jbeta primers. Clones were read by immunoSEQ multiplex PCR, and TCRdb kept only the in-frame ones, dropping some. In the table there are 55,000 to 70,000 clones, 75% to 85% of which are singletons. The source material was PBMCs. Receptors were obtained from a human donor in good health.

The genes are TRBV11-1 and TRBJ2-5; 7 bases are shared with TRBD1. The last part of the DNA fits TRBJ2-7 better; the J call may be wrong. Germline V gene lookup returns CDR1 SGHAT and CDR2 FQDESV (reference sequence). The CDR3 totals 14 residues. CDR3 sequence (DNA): TGTGCCAGCAGCCGTACAGGGGCCTCCTACGAGCAGTACTTC. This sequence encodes CASSRTGASYEQYF.

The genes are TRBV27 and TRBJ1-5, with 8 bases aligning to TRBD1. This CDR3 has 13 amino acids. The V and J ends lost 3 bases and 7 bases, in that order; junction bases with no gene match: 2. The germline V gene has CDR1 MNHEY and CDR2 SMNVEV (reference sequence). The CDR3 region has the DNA TGTGCCAGCAGTTTCGACAGGGGACAGCCCCAGCATTTT. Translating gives CASSFDRGQPQHF.

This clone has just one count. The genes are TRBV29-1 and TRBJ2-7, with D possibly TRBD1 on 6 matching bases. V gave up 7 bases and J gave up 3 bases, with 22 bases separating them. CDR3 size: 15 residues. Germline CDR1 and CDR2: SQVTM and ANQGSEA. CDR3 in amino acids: CSATGSKRSDYEQYF. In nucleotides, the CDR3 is TGCAGCGCCACAGGGTCGAAACGGAGTGACTACGAGCAGTACTTC.

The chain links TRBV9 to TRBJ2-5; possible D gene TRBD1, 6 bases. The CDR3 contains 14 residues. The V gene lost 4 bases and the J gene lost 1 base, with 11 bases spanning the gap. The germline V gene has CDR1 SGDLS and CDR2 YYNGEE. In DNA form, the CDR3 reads TGTGCCAGCAGCACCCGGGACATCCAAGAGACCCAGTACTTC. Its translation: CASSTRDIQETQYF. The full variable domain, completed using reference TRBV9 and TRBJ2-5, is DSGVTQTPKHLITATGQRVTLRCSPRSGDLSVYWYQQSLDQGLQFLIQYYNGEERAKGNILERFSAQQFPDLHSELNLSSLELGDSALYFCASSTRDIQETQYFGPGTRLLVL.

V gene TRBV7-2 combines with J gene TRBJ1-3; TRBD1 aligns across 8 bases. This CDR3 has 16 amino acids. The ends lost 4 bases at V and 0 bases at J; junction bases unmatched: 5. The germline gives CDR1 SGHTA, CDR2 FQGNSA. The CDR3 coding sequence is TGTGCCAGCAGCTCACAGGGGGGGACCTCTGGAAACACCATATATTTT. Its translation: CASSSQGGTSGNTIYF.

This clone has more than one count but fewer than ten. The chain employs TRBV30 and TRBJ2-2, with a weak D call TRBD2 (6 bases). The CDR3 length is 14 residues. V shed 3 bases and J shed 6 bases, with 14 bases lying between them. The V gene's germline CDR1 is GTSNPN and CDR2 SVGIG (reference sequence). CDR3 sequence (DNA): TGTGCCTGGAGAGTCGGGGAGGTCTCCGGGGAGCTGTTTTTT. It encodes CAWRVGEVSGELFF.

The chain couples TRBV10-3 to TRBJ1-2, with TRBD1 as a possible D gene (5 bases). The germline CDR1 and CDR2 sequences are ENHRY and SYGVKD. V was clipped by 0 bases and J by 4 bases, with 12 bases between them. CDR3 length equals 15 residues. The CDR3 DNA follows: TGTGCCATCAGTGAGTCGGGCAGGGCCCCCTATGGCTACACCTTC. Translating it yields CAISESGRAPYGYTF.

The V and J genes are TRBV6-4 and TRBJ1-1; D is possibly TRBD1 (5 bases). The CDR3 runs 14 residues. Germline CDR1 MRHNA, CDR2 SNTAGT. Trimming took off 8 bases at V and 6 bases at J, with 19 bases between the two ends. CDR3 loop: CASGRDGENPEAFF. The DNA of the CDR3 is TGTGCCAGCGGGAGGGACGGAGAAAATCCTGAAGCTTTCTTT.

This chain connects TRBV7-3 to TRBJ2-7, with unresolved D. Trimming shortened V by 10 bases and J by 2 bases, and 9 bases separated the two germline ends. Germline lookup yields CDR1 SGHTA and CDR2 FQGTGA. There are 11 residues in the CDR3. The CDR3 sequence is CATIAPYEQYF. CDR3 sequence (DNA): TGTGCCACCATAGCCCCCTACGAGCAGTACTTC. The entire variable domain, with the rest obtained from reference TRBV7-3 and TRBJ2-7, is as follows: GAGVSQTPSNKVTEKGKYVELRCDPISGHTALYWYRQSLGQGPEFLIYFQGTGAADDSGLPNDRFFAVRPEGSVSTLKIQRTERGDSAVYLCATIAPYEQYFGPGTRLTVT.

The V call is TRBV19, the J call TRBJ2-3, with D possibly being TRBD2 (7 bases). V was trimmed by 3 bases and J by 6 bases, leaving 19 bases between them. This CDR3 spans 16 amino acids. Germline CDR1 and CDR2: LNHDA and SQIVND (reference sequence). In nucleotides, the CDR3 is TGTGCCAGTAGTATGAGGGGGACCCGGGGGGCGGATACGCAGTATTTT. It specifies CASSMRGTRGADTQYF.

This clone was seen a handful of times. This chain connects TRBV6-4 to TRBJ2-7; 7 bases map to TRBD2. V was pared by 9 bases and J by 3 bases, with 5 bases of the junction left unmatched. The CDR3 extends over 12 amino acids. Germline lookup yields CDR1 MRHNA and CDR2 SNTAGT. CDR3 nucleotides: TGTGCCAGATTGGGGGGGGGCTACGAGCAGTACTTC. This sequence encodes CARLGGGYEQYF.

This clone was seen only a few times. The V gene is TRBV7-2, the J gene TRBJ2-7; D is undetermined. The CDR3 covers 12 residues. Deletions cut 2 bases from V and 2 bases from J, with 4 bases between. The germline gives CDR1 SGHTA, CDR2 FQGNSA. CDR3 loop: CASSLYPYEQYF. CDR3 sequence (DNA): TGTGCCAGCAGCTTATATCCCTACGAGCAGTACTTC.

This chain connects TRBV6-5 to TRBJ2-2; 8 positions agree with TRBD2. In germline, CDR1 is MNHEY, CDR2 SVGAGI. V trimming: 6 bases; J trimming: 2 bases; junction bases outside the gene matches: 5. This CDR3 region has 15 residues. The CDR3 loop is CASRTGGGNTGELFF. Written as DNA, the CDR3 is TGTGCCAGCAGGACGGGGGGGGGTAACACCGGGGAGCTGTTTTTT.

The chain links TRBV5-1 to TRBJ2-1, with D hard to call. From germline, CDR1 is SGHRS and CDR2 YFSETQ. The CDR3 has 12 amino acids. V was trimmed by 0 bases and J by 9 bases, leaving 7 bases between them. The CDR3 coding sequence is TGCGCCAGCAGCTTGGAGCGTAGTGAGCAGTTCTTC. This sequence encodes CASSLERSEQFF.

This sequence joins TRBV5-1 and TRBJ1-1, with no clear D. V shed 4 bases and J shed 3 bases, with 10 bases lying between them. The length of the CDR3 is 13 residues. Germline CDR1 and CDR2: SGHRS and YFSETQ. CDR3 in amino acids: CASSTEGYTEAFF. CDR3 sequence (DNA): TGCGCCAGCAGCACGGAGGGTTACACTGAAGCTTTCTTT.

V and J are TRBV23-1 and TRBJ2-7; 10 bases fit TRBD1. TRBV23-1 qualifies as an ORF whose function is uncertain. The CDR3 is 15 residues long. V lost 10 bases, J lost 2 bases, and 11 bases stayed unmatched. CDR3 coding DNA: TGCGCCACTCCTTACTGGGACAGGGGAACCTACGAGCAGTACTTC. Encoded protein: CATPYWDRGTYEQYF.

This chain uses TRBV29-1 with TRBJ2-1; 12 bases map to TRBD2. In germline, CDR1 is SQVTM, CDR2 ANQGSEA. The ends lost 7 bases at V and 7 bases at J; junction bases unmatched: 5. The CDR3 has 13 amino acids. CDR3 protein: CSGGLAGTNEQFF. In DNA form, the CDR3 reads TGCAGCGGTGGACTAGCGGGGACAAATGAGCAGTTCTTC.

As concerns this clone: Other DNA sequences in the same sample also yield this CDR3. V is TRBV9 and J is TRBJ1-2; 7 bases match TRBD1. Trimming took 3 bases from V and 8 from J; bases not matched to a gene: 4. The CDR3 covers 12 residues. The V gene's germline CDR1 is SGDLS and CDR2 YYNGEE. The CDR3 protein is CASSATGVGYTF. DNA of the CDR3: TGTGCCAGCAGCGCTACAGGGGTGGGCTACACCTTC.

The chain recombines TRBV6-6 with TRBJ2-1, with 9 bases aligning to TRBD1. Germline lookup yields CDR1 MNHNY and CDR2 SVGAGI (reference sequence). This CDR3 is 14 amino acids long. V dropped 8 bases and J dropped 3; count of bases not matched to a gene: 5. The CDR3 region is CASGRTGDYNEQFF. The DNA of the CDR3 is TGTGCCAGCGGACGGACAGGGGACTACAATGAGCAGTTCTTC.

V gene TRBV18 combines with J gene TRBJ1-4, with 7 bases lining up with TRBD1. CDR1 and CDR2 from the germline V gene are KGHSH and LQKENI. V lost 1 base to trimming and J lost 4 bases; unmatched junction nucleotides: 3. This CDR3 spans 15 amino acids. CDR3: CASSPRDSNNEKLFF. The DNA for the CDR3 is TGTGCCAGCTCACCACGGGACAGCAATAATGAAAAACTGTTTTTT.